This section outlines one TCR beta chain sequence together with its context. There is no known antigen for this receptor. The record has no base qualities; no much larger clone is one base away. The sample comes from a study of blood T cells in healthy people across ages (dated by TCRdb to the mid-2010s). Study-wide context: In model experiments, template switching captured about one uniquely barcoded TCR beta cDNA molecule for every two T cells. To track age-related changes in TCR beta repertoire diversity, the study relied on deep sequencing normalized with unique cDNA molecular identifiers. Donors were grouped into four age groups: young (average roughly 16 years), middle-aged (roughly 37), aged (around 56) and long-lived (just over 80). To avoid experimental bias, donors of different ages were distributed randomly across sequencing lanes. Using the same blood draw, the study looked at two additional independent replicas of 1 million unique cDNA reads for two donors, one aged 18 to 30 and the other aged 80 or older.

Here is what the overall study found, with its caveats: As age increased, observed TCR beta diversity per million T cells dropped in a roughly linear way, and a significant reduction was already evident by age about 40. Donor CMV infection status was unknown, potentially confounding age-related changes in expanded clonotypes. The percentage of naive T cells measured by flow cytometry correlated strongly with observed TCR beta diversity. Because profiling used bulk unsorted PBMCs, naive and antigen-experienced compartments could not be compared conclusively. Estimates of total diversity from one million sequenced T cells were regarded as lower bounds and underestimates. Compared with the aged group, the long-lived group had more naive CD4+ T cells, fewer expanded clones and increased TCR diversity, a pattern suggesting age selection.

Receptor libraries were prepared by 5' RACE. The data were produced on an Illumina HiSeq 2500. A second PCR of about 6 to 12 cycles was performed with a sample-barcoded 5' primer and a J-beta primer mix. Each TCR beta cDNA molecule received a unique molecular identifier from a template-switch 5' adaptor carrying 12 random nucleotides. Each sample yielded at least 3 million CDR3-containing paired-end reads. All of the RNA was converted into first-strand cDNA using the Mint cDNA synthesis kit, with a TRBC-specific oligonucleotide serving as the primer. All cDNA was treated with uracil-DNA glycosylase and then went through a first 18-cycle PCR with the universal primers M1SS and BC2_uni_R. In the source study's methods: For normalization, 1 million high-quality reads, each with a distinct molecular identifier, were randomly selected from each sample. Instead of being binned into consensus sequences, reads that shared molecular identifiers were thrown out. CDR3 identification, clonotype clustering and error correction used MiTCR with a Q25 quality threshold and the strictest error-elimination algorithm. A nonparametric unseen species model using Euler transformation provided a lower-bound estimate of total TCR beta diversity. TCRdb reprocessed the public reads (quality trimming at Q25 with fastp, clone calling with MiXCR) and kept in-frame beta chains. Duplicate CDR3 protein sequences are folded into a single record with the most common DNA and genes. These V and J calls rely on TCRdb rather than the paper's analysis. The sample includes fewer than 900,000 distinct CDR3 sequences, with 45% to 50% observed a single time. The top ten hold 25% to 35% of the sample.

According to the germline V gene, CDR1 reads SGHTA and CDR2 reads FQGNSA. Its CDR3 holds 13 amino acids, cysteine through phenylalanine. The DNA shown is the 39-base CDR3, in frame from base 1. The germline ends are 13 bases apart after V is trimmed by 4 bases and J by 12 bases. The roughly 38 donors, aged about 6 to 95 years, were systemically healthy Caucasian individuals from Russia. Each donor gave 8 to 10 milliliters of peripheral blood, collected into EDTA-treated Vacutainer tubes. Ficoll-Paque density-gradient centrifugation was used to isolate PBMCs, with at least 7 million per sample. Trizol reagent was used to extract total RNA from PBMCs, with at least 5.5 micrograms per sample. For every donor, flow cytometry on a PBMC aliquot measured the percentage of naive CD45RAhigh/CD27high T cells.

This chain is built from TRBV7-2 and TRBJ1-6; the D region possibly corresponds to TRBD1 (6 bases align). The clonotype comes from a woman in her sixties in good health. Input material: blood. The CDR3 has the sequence CASSSGQGLPLHF. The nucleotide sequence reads TGTGCCAGCAGCTCGGGACAAGGTTTACCCCTCCACTTT. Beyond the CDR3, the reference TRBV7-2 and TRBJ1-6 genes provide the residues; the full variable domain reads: GAGVSQSPSNKVTEKGKDVELRCDPISGHTALYWYRQSLGQGLEFLIYFQGNSAPDKSGLPSDRFSAERTGGSVSTLTIQRTQQEDSAVYLCASSSGQGLPLHFGNGTRLTVT.